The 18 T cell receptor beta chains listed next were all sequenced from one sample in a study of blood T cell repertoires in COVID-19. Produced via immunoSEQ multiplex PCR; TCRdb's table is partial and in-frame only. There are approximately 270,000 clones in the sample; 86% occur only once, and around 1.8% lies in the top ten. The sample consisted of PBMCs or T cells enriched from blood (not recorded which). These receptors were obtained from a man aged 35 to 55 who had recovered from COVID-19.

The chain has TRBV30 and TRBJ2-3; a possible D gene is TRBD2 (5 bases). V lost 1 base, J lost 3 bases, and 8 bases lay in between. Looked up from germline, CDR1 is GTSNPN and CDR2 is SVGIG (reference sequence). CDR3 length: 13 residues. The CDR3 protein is CAWSGGRTDTQYF. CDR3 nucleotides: TGTGCCTGGAGTGGAGGGCGGACAGATACGCAGTATTTT. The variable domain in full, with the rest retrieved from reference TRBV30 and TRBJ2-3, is SQTIHQWPATLVQPVGSPLSLECTVEGTSNPNLYWYRQAAGRGLQLLFYSVGIGQISSEVPQNLSASRPQDRQFILSSKKLLLSDSGFYLCAWSGGRTDTQYFGPGTRLTVL.

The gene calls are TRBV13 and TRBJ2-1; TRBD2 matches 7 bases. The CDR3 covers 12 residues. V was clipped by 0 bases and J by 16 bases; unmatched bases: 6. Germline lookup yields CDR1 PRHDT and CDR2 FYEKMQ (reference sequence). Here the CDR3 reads CASSLGAGECFF. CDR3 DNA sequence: TGTGCCAGCAGCTTAGGGGCGGGAGAGTGTTTCTTC.

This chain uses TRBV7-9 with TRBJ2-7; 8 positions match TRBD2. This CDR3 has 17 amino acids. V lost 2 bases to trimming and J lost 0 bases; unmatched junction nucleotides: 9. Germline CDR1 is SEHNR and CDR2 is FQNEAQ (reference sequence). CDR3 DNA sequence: TGTGCCAGCAGCTTATCCTATAGCGGGGAAAGCTCCTACGAGCAGTACTTC. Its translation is CASSLSYSGESSYEQYF.

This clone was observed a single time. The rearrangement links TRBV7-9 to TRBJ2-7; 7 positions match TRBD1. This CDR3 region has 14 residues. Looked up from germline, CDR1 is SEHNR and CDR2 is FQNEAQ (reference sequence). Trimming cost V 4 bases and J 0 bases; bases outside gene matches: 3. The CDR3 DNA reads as TGTGCCAGCAGCTCCGGGACAGCCTCCTACGAGCAGTACTTC. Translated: CASSSGTASYEQYF.

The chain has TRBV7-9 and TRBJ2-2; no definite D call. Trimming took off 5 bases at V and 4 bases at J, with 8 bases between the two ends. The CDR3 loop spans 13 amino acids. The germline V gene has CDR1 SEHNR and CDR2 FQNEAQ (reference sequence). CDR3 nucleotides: TGTGCCAGCAGCCAGAATCCCACCGGGGAGCTGTTTTTT. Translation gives CASSQNPTGELFF.

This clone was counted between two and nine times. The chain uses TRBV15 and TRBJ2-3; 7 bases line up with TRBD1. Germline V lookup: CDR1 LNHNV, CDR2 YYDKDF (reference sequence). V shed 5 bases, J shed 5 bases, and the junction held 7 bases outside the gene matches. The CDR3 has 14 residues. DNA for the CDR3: TGTGCCACCAGCCTTTACAGGGGTCAAGATACGCAGTATTTT. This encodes CATSLYRGQDTQYF.

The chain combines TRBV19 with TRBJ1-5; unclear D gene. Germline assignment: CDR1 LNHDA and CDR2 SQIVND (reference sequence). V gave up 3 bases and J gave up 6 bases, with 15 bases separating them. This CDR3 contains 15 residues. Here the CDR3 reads CASSIEGDSAQPQHF. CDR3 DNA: TGTGCCAGTAGTATTGAGGGCGACTCTGCTCAGCCCCAGCATTTT.

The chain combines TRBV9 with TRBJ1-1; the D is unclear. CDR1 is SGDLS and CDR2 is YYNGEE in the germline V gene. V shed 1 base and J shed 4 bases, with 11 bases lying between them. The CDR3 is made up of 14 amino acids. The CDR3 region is CASSVKEVSTEAFF. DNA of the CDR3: TGTGCCAGCAGCGTAAAGGAGGTAAGCACTGAAGCTTTCTTT.

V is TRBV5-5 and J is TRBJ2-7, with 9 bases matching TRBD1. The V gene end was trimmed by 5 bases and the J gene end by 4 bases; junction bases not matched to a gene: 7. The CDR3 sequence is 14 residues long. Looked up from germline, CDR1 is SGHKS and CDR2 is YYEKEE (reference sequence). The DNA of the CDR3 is TGTGCCAGCAGGGCACCGGGACAGGGATACGAGCAGTACTTC. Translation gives CASRAPGQGYEQYF.

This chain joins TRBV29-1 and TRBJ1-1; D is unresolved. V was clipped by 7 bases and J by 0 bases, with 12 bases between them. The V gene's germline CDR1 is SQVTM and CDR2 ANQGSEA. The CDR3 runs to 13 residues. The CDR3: CSGGRDLNTEAFF. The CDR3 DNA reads TGCAGCGGAGGCAGAGATCTGAACACTGAAGCTTTCTTT. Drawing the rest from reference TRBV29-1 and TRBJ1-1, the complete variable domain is SAVISQKPSRDICQRGTSLTIQCQVDSQVTMMFWYRQQPGQSLTLIATANQGSEATYESGFVIDKFPISRPNLTFSTLTVSNMSPEDSSIYLCSGGRDLNTEAFFGQGTRLTVV.

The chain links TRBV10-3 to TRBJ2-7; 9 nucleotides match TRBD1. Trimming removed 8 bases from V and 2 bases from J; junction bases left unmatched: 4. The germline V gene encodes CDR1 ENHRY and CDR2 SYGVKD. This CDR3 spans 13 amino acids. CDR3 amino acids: CAIAGQGTYEQYF. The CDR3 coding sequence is TGTGCCATCGCGGGACAGGGAACCTACGAGCAGTACTTC.

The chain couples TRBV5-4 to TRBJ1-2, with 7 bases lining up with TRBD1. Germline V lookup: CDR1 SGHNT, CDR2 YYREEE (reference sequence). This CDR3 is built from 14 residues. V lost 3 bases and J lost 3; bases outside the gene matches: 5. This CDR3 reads CASSWDGTDYGYTF. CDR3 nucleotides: TGTGCCAGCAGCTGGGACGGGACAGACTATGGCTACACCTTC.

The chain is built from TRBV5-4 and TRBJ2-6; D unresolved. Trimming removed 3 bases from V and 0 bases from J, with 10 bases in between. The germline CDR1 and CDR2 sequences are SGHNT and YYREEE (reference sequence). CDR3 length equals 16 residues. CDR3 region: CASSSDPGSGANVLTF. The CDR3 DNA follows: TGTGCCAGCAGCTCAGACCCGGGCTCTGGGGCCAACGTCCTGACTTTC.

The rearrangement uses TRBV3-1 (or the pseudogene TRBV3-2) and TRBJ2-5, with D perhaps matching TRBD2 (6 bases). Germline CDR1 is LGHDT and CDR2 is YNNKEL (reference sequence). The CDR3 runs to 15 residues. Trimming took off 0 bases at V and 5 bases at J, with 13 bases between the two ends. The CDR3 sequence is CASSQDAGPTETQYF. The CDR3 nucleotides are TGTGCCAGCAGCCAAGATGCGGGGCCTACTGAGACCCAGTACTTC.

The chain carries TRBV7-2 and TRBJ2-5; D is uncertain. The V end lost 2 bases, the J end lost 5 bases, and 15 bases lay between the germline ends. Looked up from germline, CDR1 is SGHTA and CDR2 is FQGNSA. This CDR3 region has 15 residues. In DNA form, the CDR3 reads TGTGCCAGCAGCTTAAATGAACAGTTTTTGGAGACCCAGTACTTC. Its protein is CASSLNEQFLETQYF.

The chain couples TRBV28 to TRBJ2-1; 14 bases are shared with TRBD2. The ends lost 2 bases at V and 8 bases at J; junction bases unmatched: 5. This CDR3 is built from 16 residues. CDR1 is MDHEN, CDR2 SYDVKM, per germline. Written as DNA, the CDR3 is TGTGCCAGCAGTTTAACACGACTAGCGGGGGGGGATGAGCAGTTCTTC. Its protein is CASSLTRLAGGDEQFF.

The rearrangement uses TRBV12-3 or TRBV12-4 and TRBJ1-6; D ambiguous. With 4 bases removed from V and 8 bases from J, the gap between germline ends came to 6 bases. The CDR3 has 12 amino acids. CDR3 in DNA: TGTGCCAGCAGTTCCGGAGATTCACCCCTCCACTTT. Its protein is CASSSGDSPLHF.

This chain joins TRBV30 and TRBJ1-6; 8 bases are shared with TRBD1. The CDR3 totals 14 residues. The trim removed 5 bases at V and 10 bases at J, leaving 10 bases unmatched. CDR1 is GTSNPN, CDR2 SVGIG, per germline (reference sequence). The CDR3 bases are TGTGCCTGGCGAGGACAGGGCCGAAACTCACCCCTCCACTTT. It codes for CAWRGQGRNSPLHF.